The table lists the clone carrying this T cell receptor (beta chain) with a few counts. Its antigen is unknown. Markers CD45RO/CCR7/CD25/CD127/CD95/CD27 served to sort CD4+ naive, central memory, regulatory and stem cell-like memory cells. This entry is derived from a study of beta chain features in type 1 diabetes. Study-level results: A greater similarity of naive, central memory and Treg TCRB repertoires was seen among patients than among healthy donors. Individuals with type 1 diabetes displayed fewer insertions and more deletions at VDJ junctions. Shortening of TCRB CDR3s, moderate but significant, appeared in all four CD4+ subsets of Type 1 diabetes patients.

This CDR3 has 13 amino acids. In germline, CDR1 is SGDLS, CDR2 YYNGEE. V lost 4 bases, J lost 6 bases, and 13 bases lay in between. The sequenced template was cDNA made from the entire isolated RNA. TCRdb keeps only in-frame clones here, not all; method: immunoSEQ multiplex PCR. The table has 130,000 or so clones, approximately 10% seen once. The chain is built from TRBV9 and TRBJ2-5; D is unresolved. The sample comprised central memory CD4+ T cells from blood. The TCR sequence derives from a man younger than 40 with type 1 diabetes. CDR3 sequence (DNA): TGTGCCAGCAGCTTCCGCGGTGACCAGACCCAGTACTTC. This gives the protein CASSFRGDQTQYF. The complete variable domain, with remaining parts taken from reference TRBV9 and TRBJ2-5, reads DSGVTQTPKHLITATGQRVTLRCSPRSGDLSVYWYQQSLDQGLQFLIQYYNGEERAKGNILERFSAQQFPDLHSELNLSSLELGDSALYFCASSFRGDQTQYFGPGTRLLVL.